This T cell receptor beta chain is drawn from a study of vaccination effects on CD4 cells after COVID-19. The method was immunoSEQ multiplex PCR; TCRdb's version includes in-frame clones alone and lacks a portion of them. The table includes some 60,000 clones, around 77% detected once. As for this clone: Its antigen is still unknown.

Study outcomes and limitations: By a late point after vaccination, infection- and vaccine-induced clones had shrunk markedly through clonal contraction.

Sequencing was preceded by expansion of antigen-specific CD4+ T cells with viral peptide pools in the ViraFEST assay. Scientists isolated CD4+ T cells after a roughly 9-day culture period ended. Nucleocapsid antibody tests were negative, and the vaccine recipients had no prior SARS-CoV-2 infection. The culture medium for a few million PBMC per well included about 9 IU/ml IL-2 and around 9.8 ug/ml peptides. Half of the medium was exchanged for IL-2 medium on both days 3 and 7. The clonotype was recovered from a human donor who received a COVID-19 vaccine. The sample in question was CD4+ T cells from PBMCs cultured with HCoV-NL63 spike peptides, obtained before COVID-19 vaccination.

CDR3 sequence: CASSPRGPETQYF. The CDR3 DNA is TGTGCCAGCTCACCACGGGGGCCGGAGACCCAGTACTTC. This chain uses TRBV18 with TRBJ2-5, with a weak D call TRBD1 (6 bases). The V and J ends lost 1 base and 5 bases respectively, with 8 bases between them. CDR1 and CDR2 from the germline V gene are KGHSH and LQKENI. The CDR3 consists of 13 residues.